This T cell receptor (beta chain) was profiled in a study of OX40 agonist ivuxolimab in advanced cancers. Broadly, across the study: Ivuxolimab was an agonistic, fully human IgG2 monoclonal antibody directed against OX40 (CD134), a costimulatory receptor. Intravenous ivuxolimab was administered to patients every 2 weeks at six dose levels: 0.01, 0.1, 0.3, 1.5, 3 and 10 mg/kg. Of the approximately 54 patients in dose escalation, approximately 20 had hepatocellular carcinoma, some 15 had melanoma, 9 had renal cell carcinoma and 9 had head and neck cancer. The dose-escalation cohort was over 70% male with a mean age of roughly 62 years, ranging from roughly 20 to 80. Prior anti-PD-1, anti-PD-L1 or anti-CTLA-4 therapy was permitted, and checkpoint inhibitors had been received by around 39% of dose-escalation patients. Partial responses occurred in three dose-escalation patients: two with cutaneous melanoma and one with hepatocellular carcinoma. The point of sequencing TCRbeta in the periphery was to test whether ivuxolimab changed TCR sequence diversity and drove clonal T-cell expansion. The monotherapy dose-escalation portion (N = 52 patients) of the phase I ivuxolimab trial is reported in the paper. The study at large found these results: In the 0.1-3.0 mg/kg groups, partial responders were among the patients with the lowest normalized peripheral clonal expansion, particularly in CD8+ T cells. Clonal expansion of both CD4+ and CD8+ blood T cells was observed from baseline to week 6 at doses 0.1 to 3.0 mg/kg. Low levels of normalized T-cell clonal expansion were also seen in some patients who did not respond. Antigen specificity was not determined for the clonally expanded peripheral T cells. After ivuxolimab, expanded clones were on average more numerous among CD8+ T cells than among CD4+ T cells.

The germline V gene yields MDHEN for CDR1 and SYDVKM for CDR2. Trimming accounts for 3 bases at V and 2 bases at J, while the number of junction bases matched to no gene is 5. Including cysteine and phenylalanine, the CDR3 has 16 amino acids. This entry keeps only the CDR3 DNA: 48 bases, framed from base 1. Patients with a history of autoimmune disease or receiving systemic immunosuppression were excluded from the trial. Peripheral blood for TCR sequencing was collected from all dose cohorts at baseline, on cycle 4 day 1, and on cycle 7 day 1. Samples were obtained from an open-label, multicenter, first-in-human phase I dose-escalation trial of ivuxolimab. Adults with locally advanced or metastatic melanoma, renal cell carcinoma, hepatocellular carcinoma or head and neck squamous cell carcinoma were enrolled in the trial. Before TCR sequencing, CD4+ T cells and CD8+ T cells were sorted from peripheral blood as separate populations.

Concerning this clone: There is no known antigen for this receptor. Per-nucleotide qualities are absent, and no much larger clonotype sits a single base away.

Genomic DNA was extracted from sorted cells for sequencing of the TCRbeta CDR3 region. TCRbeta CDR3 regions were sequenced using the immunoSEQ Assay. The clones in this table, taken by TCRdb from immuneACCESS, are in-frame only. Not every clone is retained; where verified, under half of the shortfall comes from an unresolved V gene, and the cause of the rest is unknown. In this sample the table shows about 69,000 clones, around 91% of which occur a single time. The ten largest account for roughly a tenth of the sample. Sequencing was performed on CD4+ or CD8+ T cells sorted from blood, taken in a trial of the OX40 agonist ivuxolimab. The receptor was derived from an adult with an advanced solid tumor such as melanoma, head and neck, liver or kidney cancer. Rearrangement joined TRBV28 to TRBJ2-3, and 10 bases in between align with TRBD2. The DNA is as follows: TGTGCCAGCAGTTTTACTAGCGGGGATCTCACAGATACGCAGTATTTT. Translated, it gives CASSFTSGDLTDTQYF.